This T cell receptor (beta chain) was found in a study of blood T cell repertoires in COVID-19. At the level of the study: Samples came from the United States, Italy and Spain, spanning acute and convalescent COVID-19. Sample material is recorded as cDNA or gDNA derived from T cells, B-cell-depleted T cells, or PBMCs.

Profiling relied on immunoSEQ multiplex PCR, and the TCRdb table lists in-frame clones only, not all of them. The sample lists fewer than 150,000 clones; over 60% were seen once. CDR3 length: 12 residues. CDR1 and CDR2 (germline): SGHTA, FQGNSA. V shed 8 bases, J shed 7 bases, and the junction held 5 bases outside the gene matches. What was sequenced was peripheral blood. The chain couples TRBV7-2 to TRBJ1-2, with 9 positions matching TRBD1. The origin of this receptor is a man in his 70s with acute or convalescent COVID-19. This CDR3 reads CASGWDRAGYTF. CDR3 sequence (DNA): TGTGCCAGCGGTTGGGACAGGGCTGGCTACACCTTC.